These 30 T cell receptor beta chains originate from one sample sequenced in a study of blood T cells in healthy people across ages. Together with a sample-barcoded 5' primer, a J-beta primer mix was included in a second PCR lasting about 7 to 12 cycles. TCRdb independently ran MiXCR on the 5' RACE reads; one entry per CDR3 protein. The data contain approximately 780,000 distinct CDR3 sequences, roughly 25% of them singletons. These data were likewise used in another study, on T cells of mothers and their children.

The sample was blood. These receptors came from a boy younger than 18 in good health.

This clonotype has a handful of counts. This rearrangement joins TRBV2 to TRBJ2-5; 11 positions agree with TRBD2. The CDR3 is 16 residues long. V shed 6 bases, J shed 1 base, and the junction held 7 bases outside the gene matches. Germline V gene data show CDR1 as SNHLY and CDR2 as FYNNEI. Here the CDR3 DNA reads TGTGCCAGCAGGCGGGCTAGCGGGGGGTCCCAAGAGACCCAGTACTTC. Translating gives CASRRASGGSQETQYF.

The chain combines TRBV7-7 with TRBJ2-5; D gene unclear. Germline CDR1 SSHAT, CDR2 FNYEAQ (reference sequence). The CDR3 covers 13 residues. In nucleotides, the CDR3 is TGTGCTAGCTCGGCGGCCCGCCAAGAGACCCAGTACTTC. Protein: CASSAARQETQYF. The full variable domain, in which reference TRBV7-7 and TRBJ2-5 provide the parts outside the CDR3, is GAGVSQSPRYKVTKRGQDVTLRCDPISSHATLYWYQQALGQGPEFLTYFNYEAQPDKSGLPSDRFSAERPEGSISTLTIQRTEQRDSAMYRCASSAARQETQYFGPGTRLLVL.

This clonotype was observed at least ten times. The CDR3 loop is CASSLSGGPGGETQYF. The CDR3 nucleotides read TGTGCCAGCAGCTTAAGCGGGGGCCCCGGTGGAGAGACCCAGTACTTC. The chain joins TRBV7-2 to TRBJ2-5, with 8 bases that match TRBD2. In germline, CDR1 is SGHTA, CDR2 FQGNSA. The CDR3 runs to 16 residues. J gave up 4 bases and V 2 bases, and 9 bases lay outside the gene matches.

The chain combines TRBV28 with TRBJ2-5, with a weak D call TRBD2 (5 bases). CDR1 is MDHEN and CDR2 is SYDVKM in the germline V gene. The V gene lost 6 bases and the J gene lost 11 bases, with 28 bases spanning the gap. The CDR3 spans 16 residues. The CDR3 coding sequence is TGTGCCAGCAGCCGCCAAGAGAGGGCCTGGATCTACCAGCAGTACTTC. Translated: CASSRQERAWIYQQYF. The complete variable domain, with remaining parts taken from reference TRBV28 and TRBJ2-5, reads DVKVTQSSRYLVKRTGEKVFLECVQDMDHENMFWYRQDPGLGLRLIYFSYDVKMKEKGDIPEGYSVSREKKERFSLILESASTNQTSMYLCASSRQERAWIYQQYFGPGTRLLVL.

Regarding this clonotype: It is likely a read error, because the conserved phenylalanine at the end of the CDR3 is missing. The chain has TRBV6-6 and TRBJ2-4; D uncertain. Germline-derived CDR1 and CDR2 are MNHNY and SVGAGI (reference sequence). This CDR3 has 15 amino acids. V was cut by 5 bases and J by 8 bases, with 19 bases left in between. For the CDR3, the DNA is TGTGCCAGCAGTACCGGATTCCGGAATACAGACATTCAGTACCTC. Encoded protein: CASSTGFRNTDIQYL.

Only a few counts were recorded for this clonotype. The junction departs from germline at one end; a sequencing error may be responsible. This chain connects TRBV10-2 to TRBJ2-7; D might be TRBD1 (6 bases). The germline V gene has CDR1 WSHSY and CDR2 SAAADI. The CDR3 has 14 amino acids. The CDR3 loop is CASSDRGPSHEQYF. The CDR3 nucleotides are TGCGCCAGCAGTGACAGGGGTCCCTCCCACGAGCAGTACTTC.

As concerns this clonotype: The CDR3 ends on some other residue instead of the conserved phenylalanine or tryptophan, so this is likely a read error. The chain links TRBV6-5 to TRBJ2-7, with D maybe TRBD1 (6 bases). Deletions cut 7 bases from V and 7 bases from J, with 11 bases between. There are 11 residues in the CDR3. The germline CDR1 and CDR2 sequences are MNHEY and SVGAGI. CDR3 in amino acids: CASTQGPEQYL. The CDR3 DNA is TGTGCCAGCACCCAGGGGCCGGAGCAGTACCTC.

Only a few counts were recorded for this clonotype. V gene TRBV4-1 combines with J gene TRBJ1-1; D unclear. Looked up from germline, CDR1 is MGHRA and CDR2 is YSYEKL. The V gene lost 0 bases and the J gene lost 1 base, with 12 bases spanning the gap. This CDR3 has 16 amino acids. CDR3 region: CASSQEVGRQNTEAFF. In nucleotides, the CDR3 is TGCGCCAGCAGCCAAGAGGTGGGCAGACAGAACACTGAAGCTTTCTTT.

This clonotype has more than one count but fewer than ten. The chain is built from TRBV7-9 and TRBJ2-4; D call uncertain. With 7 bases removed from V and 4 bases from J, the gap between germline ends came to 14 bases. The germline gives CDR1 SEHNR, CDR2 FQNEAQ (reference sequence). The CDR3 has 14 residues. Here the CDR3 reads CASTDQLGKNIQYF. The CDR3 DNA reads TGTGCCAGCACCGACCAGTTAGGAAAAAACATTCAGTACTTC.

This chain links TRBV7-2 with TRBJ2-6, with TRBD1 as a possible D gene (6 bases). Germline CDR1 reads SGHTA; CDR2 reads FQGNSA. The CDR3 loop spans 16 amino acids. Trimming cost V 3 bases and J 0 bases, with 9 bases left between them. The CDR3 DNA reads as TGTGCCAGCAGCTTCCGGACAGTCTCTGGGGCCAACGTCCTGACTTTC. It is translated as CASSFRTVSGANVLTF.

The chain links TRBV6-5 to TRBJ1-1, with D unclear. The V and J ends lost 5 bases and 1 base respectively, with 11 bases between them. CDR3 size: 14 residues. The germline CDR1 and CDR2 sequences are MNHEY and SVGAGI. As DNA, the CDR3 is TGTGCCAGCAGTCCGGGCGAGGGGAACACTGAAGCTTTCTTT. Protein sequence: CASSPGEGNTEAFF.

This clonotype was counted between two and nine times. The CDR3 is CASSQGQGKGSPLHF. The CDR3 DNA reads TGTGCCAGCAGCCAGGGACAGGGGAAGGGTTCACCCCTCCACTTT. The gene calls are TRBV7-9 and TRBJ1-6, with 10 bases matching TRBD1. Germline V CDR1 and CDR2: SEHNR, FQNEAQ (reference sequence). This CDR3 spans 15 amino acids. The junction had 7 bases not matched to a gene; V was cut back by 5 bases and J by 9 bases.

This clonotype has just a few counts. Because the CDR3's place on the DNA is in doubt, the DNA is left out and the CDR3 is given as listed by TCRdb. V gene TRBV6-1 combines with J gene TRBJ1-6. Germline loops: CDR1 MNHNS, CDR2 SASEGT. The CDR3 numbers 14 amino acids, ends counted. The CDR3 sequence: CASILAQRDSPLHF.

The chain links TRBV7-2 to TRBJ2-1, with 7 bases lining up with TRBD2. Germline V gene sequence: CDR1 SGHTA, CDR2 FQGNSA. The CDR3 is 14 amino acids. V trimming: 3 bases; J trimming: 9 bases; junction bases outside the gene matches: 8. CDR3 DNA: TGTGCCAGCAGCTTCGGTCTAGCGGTTATTGAGCAGTTCTTC. Amino acids: CASSFGLAVIEQFF.

This clonotype was seen a handful of times. CDR3 bases: TGCGCCAGCAGCTTGGGCGGGACAGAAAACACCTTC. It codes for CASSLGGTENTF. V gene TRBV5-1 combines with J gene TRBJ1-2; TRBD1 agrees at 7 bases. Germline loops: CDR1 SGHRS, CDR2 YFSETQ. CDR3 length equals 12 residues. V trimming: 0 bases; J trimming: 12 bases; junction bases outside the gene matches: 5.

The chain has TRBV12-5 and TRBJ2-5; D uncertain. The CDR3 totals 12 residues. Trimming took off 3 bases at V and 5 bases at J, with 7 bases between the two ends. The V gene's germline CDR1 is LGHNT and CDR2 FRNRAP. DNA for the CDR3: TGTGCTAGTGGTTTCTCGGGTGAGACCCAGTACTTC. Protein sequence: CASGFSGETQYF.

CDR3 nucleotide sequence: TGTGCCACCAGCAGGGGGGGTCCAGATACGCAGTATTTT. Protein product: CATSRGGPDTQYF. The chain has TRBV15 and TRBJ2-3; TRBD2 is a possible D gene (6 bases). There are 13 residues in the CDR3. V lost 3 bases and J lost 4, with 8 bases in between. The V gene's germline CDR1 is LNHNV and CDR2 YYDKDF (reference sequence).

The J gene is TRBJ2-1, the V gene TRBV6-6, with a weak D call TRBD1 (7 bases). CDR1 is MNHNY and CDR2 is SVGAGI in the germline V gene (reference sequence). CDR3 length equals 16 residues. V was trimmed by 2 bases and J by 6 bases, leaving 17 bases between them. The CDR3 loop is CASSYRGTQGVNEQFF. CDR3 DNA: TGTGCCAGCAGTTACCGCGGGACCCAGGGGGTCAATGAGCAGTTCTTC.

The V and J genes are TRBV20-1 and TRBJ2-7; D call uncertain. V shed 2 bases and J shed 0 bases, with 17 bases lying between them. The germline gives CDR1 DFQATT, CDR2 SNEGSKA (reference sequence). The CDR3 runs to 16 residues. The CDR3 bases are TGCAGTGCTAGAACCTCGAGGCTTCCCAGCTCCTACGAGCAGTACTTC. Its protein product is CSARTSRLPSSYEQYF.

In its sample, this clonotype was seen a few times. This chain joins TRBV20-1 and TRBJ2-3; D call uncertain. The CDR3 extends over 12 amino acids. Germline V gives CDR1 DFQATT, CDR2 SNEGSKA (reference sequence). The V end was cut by 3 bases, the J end by 6 bases, with 10 bases between. CDR3 DNA: TGCAGTGCTAGCCGGGTCACGGATACGCAGTATTTT. Encoded protein: CSASRVTDTQYF.

This chain uses TRBV2 with TRBJ2-7, with D tentatively TRBD1 or TRBD2 (5 bases each). Germline V gene data show CDR1 as SNHLY and CDR2 as FYNNEI. Trimming took 9 bases from V and 2 from J, leaving 11 bases between them. CDR3 size: 12 residues. The CDR3 sequence is CASGTQTYEQYF. As DNA, the CDR3 is TGTGCCAGTGGGACCCAGACCTACGAGCAGTACTTC.

The chain carries TRBV7-9 and TRBJ1-1; D remains ambiguous. V gave up 5 bases and J gave up 1 base, with 11 bases separating them. This CDR3 spans 14 amino acids. Germline V gene sequence: CDR1 SEHNR, CDR2 FQNEAQ (reference sequence). The CDR3 region is CASSGQTANTEAFF. The CDR3 region has the DNA TGTGCCAGCAGCGGCCAAACAGCGAACACTGAAGCTTTCTTT. Complete variable domain (other parts from reference TRBV7-9 and TRBJ1-1): DTGVSQNPRHKITKRGQNVTFRCDPISEHNRLYWYRQTLGQGPEFLTYFQNEAQLEKSRLLSDRFSAERPKGSFSTLEIQRTEQGDSAMYLCASSGQTANTEAFFGQGTRLTVV.

The chain carries TRBV6-5 and TRBJ2-5; a possible D gene is TRBD2 (6 bases). V was cut by 5 bases and J by 5 bases, with 18 bases left in between. This CDR3 region has 15 residues. The germline gives CDR1 MNHEY, CDR2 SVGAGI. CDR3 nucleotides: TGTGCCAGCAGTACCGGGACTCTGGGGGGTGAGACCCAGTACTTC. Translation: CASSTGTLGGETQYF.

Concerning this clonotype itself: A junction end diverges from the germline sequence, so it may reflect a read error. The chain recombines TRBV12-3 or TRBV12-4 with TRBJ2-3; D is uncertain. The CDR3 loop spans 12 amino acids. CDR3 nucleotides: TGTGCCAGCAGACTGAGACAAGATGCGCAGTATTTT. Translated: CASRLRQDAQYF.

The gene calls are TRBV27 and TRBJ2-7, with D perhaps matching TRBD2 (5 bases). Germline lookup yields CDR1 MNHEY and CDR2 SMNVEV (reference sequence). V dropped 3 bases and J dropped 3 bases, with 15 bases sitting between them. The CDR3 contains 15 residues. For the CDR3, the DNA is TGTGCCAGCAGTTTTAATCGCCCTCGGGGCTACGAGCAGTACTTC. Translation gives CASSFNRPRGYEQYF.

The gene calls are TRBV10-3 and TRBJ1-2; D is undetermined. Germline loops: CDR1 ENHRY, CDR2 SYGVKD. This CDR3 spans 16 amino acids. The V end lost 5 bases, the J end lost 7 bases, and 23 bases lay between the germline ends. The chain's CDR3 is CAISRPGQKSSGGYTF. DNA for the CDR3: TGTGCCATCAGTCGTCCGGGCCAAAAATCGTCGGGTGGCTACACCTTC.

The chain recombines TRBV6-5 with TRBJ2-1; 9 positions match TRBD2. With the DNA end fitting TRBJ2-5 better, the J assignment may be wrong. CDR1 MNHEY and CDR2 SVGAGI come from the germline V gene. CDR3 length: 14 amino acids. The CDR3 sequence is CATRRAGGGETQYF. CDR3 DNA sequence: TGTGCCACCAGGCGAGCGGGAGGTGGGGAGACCCAGTACTTC.

The V call is TRBV5-1, the J call TRBJ1-4; 8 bases are shared with TRBD1. With V trimmed by 4 bases and J by 8 bases, 7 bases remained unmatched. Germline CDR1 is SGHRS and CDR2 is YFSETQ. There are 14 residues in the CDR3. This CDR3 is CASSQDRAEEKLFF. CDR3 nucleotide sequence: TGCGCCAGCAGCCAGGACAGGGCGGAAGAAAAACTGTTTTTT.

With regard to this clonotype: The junction differs from germline at one of its ends, possibly a read error. The rearrangement joins TRBV12-3 or TRBV12-4 to TRBJ2-5; possibly TRBD2 for D (6 bases). The CDR3 runs to 11 residues. The CDR3 protein is CASSRREIQYF. The CDR3 nucleotides are TGTGCCAGCAGTCGACGGGAGATCCAGTACTTC.

With respect to this clonotype: The junction and the germline gene differ at one end; a read error may be behind it. The rearrangement joins TRBV2 to TRBJ1-1, with a possible D match to TRBD1 (5 bases). CDR3 length: 16 amino acids. In germline, CDR1 is SNHLY, CDR2 FYNNEI. CDR3 in amino acids: CASSEGQGAQRTEAFF. The CDR3, as DNA: TGCGCCAGCAGTGAGGGGCAGGGAGCCCAACGGACTGAAGCTTTCTTT.